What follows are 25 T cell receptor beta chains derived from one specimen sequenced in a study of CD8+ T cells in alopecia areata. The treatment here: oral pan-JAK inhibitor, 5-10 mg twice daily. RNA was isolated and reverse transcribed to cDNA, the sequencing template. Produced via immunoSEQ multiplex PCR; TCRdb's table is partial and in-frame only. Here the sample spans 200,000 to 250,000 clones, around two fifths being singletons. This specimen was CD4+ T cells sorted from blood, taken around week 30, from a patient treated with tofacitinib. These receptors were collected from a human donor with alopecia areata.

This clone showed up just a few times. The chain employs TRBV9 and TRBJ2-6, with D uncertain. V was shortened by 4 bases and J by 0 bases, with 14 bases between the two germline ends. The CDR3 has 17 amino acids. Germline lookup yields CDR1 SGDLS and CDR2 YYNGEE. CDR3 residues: CASSPSITASGANVLTF. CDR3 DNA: TGTGCCAGCAGCCCAAGTATCACCGCCTCTGGGGCCAACGTCCTGACTTTC.

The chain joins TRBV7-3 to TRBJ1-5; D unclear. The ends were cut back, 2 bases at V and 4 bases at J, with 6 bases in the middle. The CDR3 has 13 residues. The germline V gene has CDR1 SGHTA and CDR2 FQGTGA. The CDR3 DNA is TGTGCCAGCAGCTTATCCAGGAATCAGCCCCAGCATTTT. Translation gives CASSLSRNQPQHF.

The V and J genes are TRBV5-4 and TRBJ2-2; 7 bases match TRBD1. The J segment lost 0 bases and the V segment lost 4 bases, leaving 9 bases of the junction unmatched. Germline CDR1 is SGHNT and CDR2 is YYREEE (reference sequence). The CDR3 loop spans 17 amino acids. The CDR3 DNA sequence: TGTGCCAGCAGCATCCTTGCGACAGGGACGAACACCGGGGAGCTGTTTTTT. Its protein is CASSILATGTNTGELFF. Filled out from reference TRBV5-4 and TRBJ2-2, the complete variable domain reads ETGVTQSPTHLIKTRGQQVTLRCSSQSGHNTVSWYQQALGQGPQFIFQYYREEENGRGNFPPRFSGLQFPNYSSELNVNALELDDSALYLCASSILATGTNTGELFFGEGSRLTVL.

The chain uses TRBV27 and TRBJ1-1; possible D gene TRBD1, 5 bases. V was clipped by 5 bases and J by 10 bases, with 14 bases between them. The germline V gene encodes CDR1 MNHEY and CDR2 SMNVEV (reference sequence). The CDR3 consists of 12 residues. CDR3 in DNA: TGTGCCAGCAGTCCTCTGGCGGGGCGAGCTTTCTTT. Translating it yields CASSPLAGRAFF.

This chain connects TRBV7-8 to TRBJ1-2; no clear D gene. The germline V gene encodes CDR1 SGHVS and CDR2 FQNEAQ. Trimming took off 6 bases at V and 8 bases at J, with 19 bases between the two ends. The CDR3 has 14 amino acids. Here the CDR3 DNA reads TGTGCCAGCAGTCTTAGCAGGACCCAACGCGGCTACACCTTC. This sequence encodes CASSLSRTQRGYTF.

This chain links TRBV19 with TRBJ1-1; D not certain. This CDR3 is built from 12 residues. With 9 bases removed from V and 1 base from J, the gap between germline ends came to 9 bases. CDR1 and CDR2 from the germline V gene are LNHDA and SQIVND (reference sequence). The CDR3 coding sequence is TGTGCCAGCGCACAGCCGAACACTGAAGCTTTCTTT. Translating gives CASAQPNTEAFF.

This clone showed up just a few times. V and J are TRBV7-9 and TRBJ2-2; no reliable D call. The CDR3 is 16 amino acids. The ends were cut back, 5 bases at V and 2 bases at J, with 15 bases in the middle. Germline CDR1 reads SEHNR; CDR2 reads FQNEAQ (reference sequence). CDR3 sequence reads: CASSRSGQINTGELFF. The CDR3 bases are TGTGCCAGCAGCCGTTCGGGTCAGATAAACACCGGGGAGCTGTTTTTT. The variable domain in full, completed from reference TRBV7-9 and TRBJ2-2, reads DTGVSQNPRHKITKRGQNVTFRCDPISEHNRLYWYRQTLGQGPEFLTYFQNEAQLEKSRLLSDRFSAERPKGSFSTLEIQRTEQGDSAMYLCASSRSGQINTGELFFGEGSRLTVL.

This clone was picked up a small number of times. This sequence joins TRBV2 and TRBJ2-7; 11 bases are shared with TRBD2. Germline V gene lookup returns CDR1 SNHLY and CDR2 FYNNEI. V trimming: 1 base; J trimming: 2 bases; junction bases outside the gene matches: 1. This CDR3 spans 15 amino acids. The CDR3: CASSEETSGAYEQYF. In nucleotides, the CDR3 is TGTGCCAGCAGTGAAGAGACTAGCGGGGCCTACGAGCAGTACTTC.

The CDR3 spells CASSPGLKSYGYTF. DNA of the CDR3: TGTGCCAGCAGCCCCGGACTCAAATCCTATGGCTACACCTTC. The chain carries TRBV6-5 and TRBJ1-2; D remains ambiguous. Trimming removed 6 bases at V and 4 bases at J, with 15 bases between. Germline V gene data show CDR1 as MNHEY and CDR2 as SVGAGI. This CDR3 spans 14 amino acids.

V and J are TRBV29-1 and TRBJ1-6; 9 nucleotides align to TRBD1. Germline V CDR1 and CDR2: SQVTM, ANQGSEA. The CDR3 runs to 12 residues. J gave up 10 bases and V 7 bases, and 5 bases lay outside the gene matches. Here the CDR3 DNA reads TGCAGCGCCGGGGACAGGGAATCACCCCTCCACTTT. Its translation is CSAGDRESPLHF.

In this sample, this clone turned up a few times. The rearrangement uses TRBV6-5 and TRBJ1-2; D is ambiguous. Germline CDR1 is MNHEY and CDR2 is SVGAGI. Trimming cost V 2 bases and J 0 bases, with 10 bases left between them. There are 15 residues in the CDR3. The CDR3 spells CASSYDVSPNYGYTF. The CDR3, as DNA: TGTGCCAGCAGTTACGACGTCTCTCCTAACTATGGCTACACCTTC.

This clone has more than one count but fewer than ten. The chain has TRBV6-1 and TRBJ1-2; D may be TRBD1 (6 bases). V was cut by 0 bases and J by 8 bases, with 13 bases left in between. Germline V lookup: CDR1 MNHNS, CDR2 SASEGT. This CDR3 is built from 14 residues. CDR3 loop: CASSEAHRVNGYTF. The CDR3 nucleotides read TGTGCCAGCAGTGAAGCGCACAGGGTAAACGGCTACACCTTC.

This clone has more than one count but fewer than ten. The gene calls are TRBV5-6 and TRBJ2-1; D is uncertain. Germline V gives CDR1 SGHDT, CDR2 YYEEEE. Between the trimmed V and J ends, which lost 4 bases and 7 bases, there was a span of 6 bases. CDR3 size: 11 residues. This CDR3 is CASSDQNEQFF. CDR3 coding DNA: TGTGCCAGCAGCGATCAGAATGAGCAGTTCTTC.

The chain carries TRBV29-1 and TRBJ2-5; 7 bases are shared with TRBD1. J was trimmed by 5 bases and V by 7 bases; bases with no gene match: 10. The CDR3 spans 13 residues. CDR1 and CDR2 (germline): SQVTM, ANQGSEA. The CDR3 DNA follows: TGCAGCGGGCGCGACAGGGTTCCTGAGACCCAGTACTTC. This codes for CSGRDRVPETQYF.

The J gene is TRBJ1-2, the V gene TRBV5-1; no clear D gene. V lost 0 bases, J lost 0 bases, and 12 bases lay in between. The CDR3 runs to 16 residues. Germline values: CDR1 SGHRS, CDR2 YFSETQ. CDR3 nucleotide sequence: TGCGCCAGCAGCTTGGACTTACAGTTAGCTAACTATGGCTACACCTTC. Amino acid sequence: CASSLDLQLANYGYTF.

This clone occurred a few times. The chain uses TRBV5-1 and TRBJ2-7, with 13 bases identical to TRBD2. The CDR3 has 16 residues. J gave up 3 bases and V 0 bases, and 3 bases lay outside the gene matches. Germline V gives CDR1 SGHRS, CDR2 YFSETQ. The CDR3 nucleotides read TGCGCCAGCAGCTTGGAGACTAGCGGGAGGATCTACGAGCAGTACTTC. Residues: CASSLETSGRIYEQYF.

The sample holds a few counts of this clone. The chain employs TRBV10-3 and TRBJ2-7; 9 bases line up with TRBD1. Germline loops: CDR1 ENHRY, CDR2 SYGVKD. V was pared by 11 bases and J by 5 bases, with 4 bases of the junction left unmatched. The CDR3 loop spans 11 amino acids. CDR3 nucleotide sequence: TGTGCCGCCCGGACAGGGGACGAGCAGTACTTC. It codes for CAARTGDEQYF.

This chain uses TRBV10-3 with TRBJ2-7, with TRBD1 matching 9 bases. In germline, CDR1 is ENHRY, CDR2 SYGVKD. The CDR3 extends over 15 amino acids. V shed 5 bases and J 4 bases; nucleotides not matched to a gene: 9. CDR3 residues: CAISLQGQGMYEQYF. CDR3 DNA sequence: TGTGCCATCAGTCTTCAGGGACAGGGTATGTACGAGCAGTACTTC.

CDR3 bases: TGTGCCAGTAGGACGACTAGCGGGGGTTTTAATGAGCAGTTCTTC. Translation gives CASRTTSGGFNEQFF. This chain uses TRBV19 with TRBJ2-1; 12 positions agree with TRBD2. CDR3 size: 15 residues. With V trimmed by 6 bases and J by 7 bases, 7 bases remained unmatched. In germline, CDR1 is LNHDA, CDR2 SQIVND (reference sequence).

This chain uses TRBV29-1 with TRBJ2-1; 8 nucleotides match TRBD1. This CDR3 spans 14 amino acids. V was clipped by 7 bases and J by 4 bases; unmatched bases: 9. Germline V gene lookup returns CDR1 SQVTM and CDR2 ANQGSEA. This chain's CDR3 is CSGRYRQGYNEQFF. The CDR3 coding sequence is TGCAGCGGCCGATACCGACAGGGGTACAATGAGCAGTTCTTC.

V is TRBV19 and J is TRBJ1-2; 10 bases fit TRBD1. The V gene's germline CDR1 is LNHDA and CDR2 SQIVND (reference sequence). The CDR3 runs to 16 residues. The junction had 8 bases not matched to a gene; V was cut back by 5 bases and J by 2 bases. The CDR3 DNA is TGTGCCAGTAGTCTCCCCGGGACAGGGGCCAACTATGGCTACACCTTC. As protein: CASSLPGTGANYGYTF.

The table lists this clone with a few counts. The CDR3 sequence is CSVAATNEKLFF. DNA for the CDR3: TGCAGCGTTGCTGCAACTAATGAAAAACTGTTTTTT. This chain connects TRBV29-1 to TRBJ1-4; D call uncertain. Trimming removed 4 bases from V and 0 bases from J, with 3 bases in between. Germline V CDR1 and CDR2: SQVTM, ANQGSEA. The CDR3 extends over 12 amino acids.

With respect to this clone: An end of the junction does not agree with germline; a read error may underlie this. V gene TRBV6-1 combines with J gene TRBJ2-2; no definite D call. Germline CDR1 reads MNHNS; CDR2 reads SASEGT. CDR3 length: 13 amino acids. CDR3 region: CAVTRFDTGELFF. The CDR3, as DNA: TGTGCCGTCACCCGGTTCGACACGGGGGAGCTGTTTTTT.

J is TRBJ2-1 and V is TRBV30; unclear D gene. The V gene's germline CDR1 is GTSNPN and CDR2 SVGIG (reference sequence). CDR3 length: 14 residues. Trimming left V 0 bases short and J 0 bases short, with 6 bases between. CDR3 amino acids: CAWSVLSSYNEQFF. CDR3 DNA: TGTGCCTGGAGTGTCCTGAGCTCCTACAATGAGCAGTTCTTC.

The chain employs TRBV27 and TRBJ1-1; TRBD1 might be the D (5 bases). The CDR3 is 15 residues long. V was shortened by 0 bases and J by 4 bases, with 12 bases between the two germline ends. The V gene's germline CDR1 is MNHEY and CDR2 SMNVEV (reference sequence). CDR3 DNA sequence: TGTGCCAGCAGTTTATCGGGGGGGTCAGCCACTGAAGCTTTCTTT. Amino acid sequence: CASSLSGGSATEAFF.